Included here is one T cell receptor (beta chain) sequence, with context. Germline V lookup: CDR1 LNHDA, CDR2 SQIVND (reference sequence). The CDR3 totals 13 residues. V was clipped by 6 bases and J by 5 bases; unmatched bases: 7. The data were taken from a study of blood T cell repertoires in COVID-19. TCRdb's table, derived via immunoSEQ multiplex PCR, lists solely in-frame clones and lacks some. The data show around 300,000 clones, roughly nine tenths seen once. Input material: PBMCs or T cells enriched from blood (not recorded which). This clonotype was sampled from a woman younger than 30 who had recovered from COVID-19. The chain has TRBV19 and TRBJ2-7, with 7 nucleotides matching TRBD1. This chain's CDR3 is CASRSQGVHEQYF. As DNA, the CDR3 is TGTGCCAGTAGATCGCAGGGGGTACACGAGCAGTACTTC.